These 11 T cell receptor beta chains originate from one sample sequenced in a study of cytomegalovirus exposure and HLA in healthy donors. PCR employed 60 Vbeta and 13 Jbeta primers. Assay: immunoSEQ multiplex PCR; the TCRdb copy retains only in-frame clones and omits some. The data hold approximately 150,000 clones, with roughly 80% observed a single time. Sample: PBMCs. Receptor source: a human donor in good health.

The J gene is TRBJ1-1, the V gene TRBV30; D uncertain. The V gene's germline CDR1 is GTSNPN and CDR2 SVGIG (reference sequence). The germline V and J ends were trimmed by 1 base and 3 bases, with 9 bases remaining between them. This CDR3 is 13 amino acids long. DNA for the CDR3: TGTGCCTGGAGTGACTTTCGGGACACTGAAGCTTTCTTT. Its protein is CAWSDFRDTEAFF.

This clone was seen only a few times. CDR3 DNA sequence: TGTGCCAGCAGTGATACGACAGGGTTGTACGAGCAGTACTTC. Its translation is CASSDTTGLYEQYF. The gene calls are TRBV25-1 and TRBJ2-7; 7 bases line up with TRBD1. J lost 4 bases, V lost 3 bases, and 6 bases had no gene match. In germline, CDR1 is MGHDK, CDR2 SYGVNS. The CDR3 spans 14 residues.

As DNA, the CDR3 is TGTGCCAGTAGTTTGACTAGCGGGAGATTCTTTACCGGGGAGCTGTTTTTT. Its translation is CASSLTSGRFFTGELFF. The chain couples TRBV19 to TRBJ2-2; 12 nucleotides line up with TRBD2. The CDR3 is made up of 17 amino acids. V shed 5 bases, J shed 5 bases, and the junction held 9 bases outside the gene matches. Germline CDR1 reads LNHDA; CDR2 reads SQIVND (reference sequence).

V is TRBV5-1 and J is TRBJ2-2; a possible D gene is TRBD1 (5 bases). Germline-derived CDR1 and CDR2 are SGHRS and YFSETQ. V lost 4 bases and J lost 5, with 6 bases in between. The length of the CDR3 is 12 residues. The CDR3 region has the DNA TGCGCCAGCAGCCCAGGGACCGGGGAGCTGTTTTTT. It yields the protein CASSPGTGELFF.

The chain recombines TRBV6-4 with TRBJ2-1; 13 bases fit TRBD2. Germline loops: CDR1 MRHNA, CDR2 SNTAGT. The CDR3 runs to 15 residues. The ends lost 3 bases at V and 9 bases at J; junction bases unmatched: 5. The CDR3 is CASSEVLAGGSEQFF. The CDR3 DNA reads TGTGCCAGCAGTGAAGTACTAGCGGGAGGGAGTGAGCAGTTCTTC.

CDR3 DNA sequence: TGCGCCAGCAGCCAAGTCGGTAGCGACCAGCCCCAGCATTTT. It codes for CASSQVGSDQPQHF. The chain combines TRBV4-1 with TRBJ1-5; D unresolved. Germline V gene lookup returns CDR1 MGHRA and CDR2 YSYEKL. CDR3 length: 14 amino acids. V lost 1 base, J lost 7 bases, and 11 bases lay in between.

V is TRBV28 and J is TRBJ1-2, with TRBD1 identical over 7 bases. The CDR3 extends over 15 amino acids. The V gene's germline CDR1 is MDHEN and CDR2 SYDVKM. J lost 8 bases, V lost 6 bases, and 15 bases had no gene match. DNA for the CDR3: TGTGCCAGCAGACCAAAGACAGGGCCCCAGGCGGGCTACACCTTC. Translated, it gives CASRPKTGPQAGYTF.

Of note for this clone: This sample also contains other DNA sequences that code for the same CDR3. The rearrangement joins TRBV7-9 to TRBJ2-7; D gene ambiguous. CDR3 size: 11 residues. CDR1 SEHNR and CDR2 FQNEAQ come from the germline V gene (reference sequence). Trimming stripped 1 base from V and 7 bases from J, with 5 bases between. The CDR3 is CASSLGAEQYF. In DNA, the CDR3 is TGTGCCAGCAGCTTAGGCGCGGAGCAGTACTTC.

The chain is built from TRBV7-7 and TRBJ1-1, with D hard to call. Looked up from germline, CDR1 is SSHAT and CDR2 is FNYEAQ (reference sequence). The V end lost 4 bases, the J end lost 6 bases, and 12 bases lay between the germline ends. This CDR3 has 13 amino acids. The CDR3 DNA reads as TGTGCCAGCAGCTCCCGTCCCGGAGCTGAAGCTTTCTTT. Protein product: CASSSRPGAEAFF. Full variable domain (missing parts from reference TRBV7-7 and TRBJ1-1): GAGVSQSPRYKVTKRGQDVTLRCDPISSHATLYWYQQALGQGPEFLTYFNYEAQPDKSGLPSDRFSAERPEGSISTLTIQRTEQRDSAMYRCASSSRPGAEAFFGQGTRLTVV.

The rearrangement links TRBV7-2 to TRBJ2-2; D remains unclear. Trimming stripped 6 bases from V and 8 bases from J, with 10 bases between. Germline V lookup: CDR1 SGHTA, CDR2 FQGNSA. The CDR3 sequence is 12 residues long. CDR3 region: CASSPPRGELFF. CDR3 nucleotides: TGTGCCAGCAGTCCCCCCCGGGGGGAGCTGTTTTTT. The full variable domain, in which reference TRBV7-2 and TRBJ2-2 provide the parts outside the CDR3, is GAGVSQSPSNKVTEKGKDVELRCDPISGHTALYWYRQSLGQGLEFLIYFQGNSAPDKSGLPSDRFSAERTGGSVSTLTIQRTQQEDSAVYLCASSPPRGELFFGEGSRLTVL.

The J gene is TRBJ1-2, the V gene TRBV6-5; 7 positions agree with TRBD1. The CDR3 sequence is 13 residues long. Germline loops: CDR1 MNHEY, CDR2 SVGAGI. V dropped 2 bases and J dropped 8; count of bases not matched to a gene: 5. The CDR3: CASSYGRGVGYTF. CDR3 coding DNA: TGTGCCAGCAGTTACGGCAGGGGGGTCGGCTACACCTTC.